This T cell receptor beta chain stems from a study of T cell changes during pregnancy in multiple sclerosis (dated by TCRdb to the late 2010s). Concerning the study at large: Changes in the T cell repertoire over the course of pregnancy were examined in this study in women with multiple sclerosis.

CDR1 and CDR2 (KGHSH, LQKENI) derive from the germline V gene. From V the trimming removes 2 bases and from J it removes 5 bases, while the gene matches leave 7 bases of the junction unaccounted for. Inclusive of the bounding cysteine and phenylalanine, the CDR3 is 16 residues long. The read is trimmed to its CDR3 DNA, 48 bases read in frame from base 1. As to this clone: Its antigen is currently not known. The sample holds no much larger clone one base away, and base qualities are not on file.

The method was the immunoSEQ multiplex PCR assay. TCRdb retrieved this table from immuneACCESS and kept in-frame rearrangements only. Not all clones are present; in checked studies, unresolved V genes account for under half, and no reason is known for the remainder. The sample records 70,000 to 95,000 clones, approximately 92% of which are singletons. The top ten hold less than 0.85% of the sample. The sample in question was peripheral blood, obtained in the second trimester of pregnancy. This TCR was sampled from a female donor in good health, enrolled as a control in a pregnancy study. The V gene is TRBV18 and the J gene is TRBJ2-1; 9 middle bases align to TRBD2. The CDR3 has the sequence CASSPLRLAGNNEQFF. The sequenced DNA: TGTGCCAGCTCACCATTACGGCTAGCGGGGAACAATGAGCAGTTCTTC.